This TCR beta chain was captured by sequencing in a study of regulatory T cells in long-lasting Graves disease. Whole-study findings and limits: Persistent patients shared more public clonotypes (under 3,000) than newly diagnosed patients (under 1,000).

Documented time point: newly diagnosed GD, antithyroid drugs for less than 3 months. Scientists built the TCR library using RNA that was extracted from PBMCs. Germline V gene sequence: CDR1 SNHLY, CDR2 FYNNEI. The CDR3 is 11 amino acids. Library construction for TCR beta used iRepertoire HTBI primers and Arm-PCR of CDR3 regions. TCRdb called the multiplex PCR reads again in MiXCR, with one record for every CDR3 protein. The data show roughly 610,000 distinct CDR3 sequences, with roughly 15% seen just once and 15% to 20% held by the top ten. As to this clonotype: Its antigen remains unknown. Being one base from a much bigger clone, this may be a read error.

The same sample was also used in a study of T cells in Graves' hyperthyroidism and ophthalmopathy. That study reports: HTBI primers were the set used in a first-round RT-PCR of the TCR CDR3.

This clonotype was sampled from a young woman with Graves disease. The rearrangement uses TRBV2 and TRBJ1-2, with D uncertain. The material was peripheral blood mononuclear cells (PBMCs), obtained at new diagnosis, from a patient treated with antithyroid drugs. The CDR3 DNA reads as TGTGACAGCGGGGAGTTCTATGGCTACACCTTC. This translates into CDSGEFYGYTF.